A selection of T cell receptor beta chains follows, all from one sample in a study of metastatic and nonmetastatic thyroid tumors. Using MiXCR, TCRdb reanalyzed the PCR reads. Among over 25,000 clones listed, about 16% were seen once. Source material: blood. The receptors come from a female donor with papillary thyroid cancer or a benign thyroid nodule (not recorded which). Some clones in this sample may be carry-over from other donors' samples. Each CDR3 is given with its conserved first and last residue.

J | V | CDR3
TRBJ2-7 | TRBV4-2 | CASSQEAGTGGNEQYF
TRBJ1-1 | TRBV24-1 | CATGGGDSNEAFF
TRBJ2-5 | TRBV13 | CSSSVGTGGALETQYF
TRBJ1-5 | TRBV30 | CASQAGGQPQHF
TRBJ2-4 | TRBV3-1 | CASSQDRAKNIQYF
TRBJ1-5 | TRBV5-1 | CASSPGVTGNQPQHF
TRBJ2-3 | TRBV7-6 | CASSESVAGFTDTQYF
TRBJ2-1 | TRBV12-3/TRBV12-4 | CASSLDRGGHNEQFF
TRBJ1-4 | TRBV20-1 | CSATLGGMGEKLFF
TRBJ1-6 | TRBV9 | CASSSLGYSPLHF
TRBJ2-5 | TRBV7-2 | CASSLALGSETQCF
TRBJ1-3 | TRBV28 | CATFTAGPGNTIYF
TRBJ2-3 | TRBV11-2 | CASSLDRASGMSDTQYF
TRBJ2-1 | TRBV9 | CASSSRSTGLVSYNEQFF
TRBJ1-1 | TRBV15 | CATSRGREAAEAFF
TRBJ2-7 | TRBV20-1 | CSARESYEQYF
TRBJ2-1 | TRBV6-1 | CASSFGTLHNEQFF
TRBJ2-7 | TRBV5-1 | CASSYTDIASYEQHF
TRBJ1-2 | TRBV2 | CASISQGNYGYTF
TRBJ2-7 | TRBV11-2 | CASSIGTTIYEQYF
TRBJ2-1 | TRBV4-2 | CASSLTGFRSQGSYNEQFF
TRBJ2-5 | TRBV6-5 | CASSYSAPSGWGAKTQYF
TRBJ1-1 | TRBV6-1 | CASIYYRAGGTEAFF
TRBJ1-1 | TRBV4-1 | CASSQDAGFEAFF
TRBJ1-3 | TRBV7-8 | CASSLGRVENTIYF
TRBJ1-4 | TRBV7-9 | CASSLTGTNEKLFF
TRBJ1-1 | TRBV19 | CASRVWGTLDRNTEAFF
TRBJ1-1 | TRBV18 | CASSPWTPAGEAFF
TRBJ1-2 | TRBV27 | CASSLGTAEYGYTF
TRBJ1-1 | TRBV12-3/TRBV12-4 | CASSERTGENTEAFF
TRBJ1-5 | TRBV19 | CASSWTAQPQHF
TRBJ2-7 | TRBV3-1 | CASSPGLVYEQYF
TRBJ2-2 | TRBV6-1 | CASSESYRPGELFF
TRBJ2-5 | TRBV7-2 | CASSYRREYQETQYF
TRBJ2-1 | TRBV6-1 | CASSAGTSGRAWYDEQFF
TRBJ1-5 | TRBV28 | CASSTYSQTQHF
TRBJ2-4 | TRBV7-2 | CASSLSPPKLAKNIQYF
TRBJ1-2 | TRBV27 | CASSPRRTASYGYTF